The 19 T cell receptor beta chains in this list originate from one sample, sequenced in a study of blood T cell repertoires in COVID-19 (dated by TCRdb to the early 2020s). Preparation of the library involved the immunoSEQ multiplex PCR assay. TCRdb limited this immuneACCESS table to in-frame rearrangements with V and J called. A share of clones is missing; checked studies link under half to unresolved V genes, and the rest is unexplained. The sample records approximately 300,000 clones, over 75% of which are singletons. The ten largest clones take up about 4.6% of the sample. Sequenced input: PBMCs or T cells enriched from blood (not recorded which). The receptors originated from a man aged 30-40 years who had recovered from COVID-19.

The chain has TRBV4-2 and TRBJ2-7; D remains unclear. In germline, CDR1 is LGHNA, CDR2 YNFKEQ. This CDR3 contains 15 residues. Trimming shortened V by 0 bases and J by 4 bases, and 13 bases separated the two germline ends. CDR3 region: CASSQDPTVRYEQYF. The CDR3 region has the DNA TGTGCCAGCAGCCAAGATCCAACGGTTCGTTACGAGCAGTACTTC.

This rearrangement joins TRBV9 to TRBJ2-5; 16 positions match TRBD2. Per the germline V gene, CDR1 is SGDLS and CDR2 is YYNGEE. This CDR3 has 17 amino acids. Trimming took 4 bases from V and 5 from J; bases not matched to a gene: 8. CDR3 coding DNA: TGTGCCAGCAGCACCGGGACTAGCGGGAGGGCCCGTGAGACCCAGTACTTC. The encoded protein is CASSTGTSGRARETQYF.

The gene calls are TRBV2 and TRBJ2-7, with D possibly TRBD1 on 5 matching bases. The germline gives CDR1 SNHLY, CDR2 FYNNEI. This CDR3 has 17 residues. Trimming took off 7 bases at V and 0 bases at J, with 22 bases between the two ends. The chain's CDR3 is CASKGEGSGPSSYEQYF. CDR3 nucleotide sequence: TGTGCCAGCAAAGGAGAAGGATCAGGGCCCAGCTCCTACGAGCAGTACTTC.

This chain uses TRBV7-2 with TRBJ2-3, with TRBD1 as a possible D gene (5 bases). Germline loops: CDR1 SGHTA, CDR2 FQGNSA. CDR3 length equals 13 residues. Trimming removed 4 bases at V and 6 bases at J, with 11 bases between. The CDR3 loop reads CASSWGGEDTQYF. As DNA, the CDR3 is TGTGCCAGCAGCTGGGGCGGTGAGGATACGCAGTATTTT.

This chain connects TRBV12-5 to TRBJ1-5; D not certain. CDR1 is LGHNT and CDR2 is FRNRAP in the germline V gene. This CDR3 has 12 amino acids. The ends were cut back, 4 bases at V and 5 bases at J, with 6 bases in the middle. The CDR3 loop is CASGSSDQPQHF. In DNA form, the CDR3 reads TGTGCTAGTGGTTCCTCGGATCAGCCCCAGCATTTT.

The CDR3 loop is CSVAGGESYEQYF. The CDR3 DNA is TGCAGCGTTGCCGGGGGGGAATCCTACGAGCAGTACTTC. This chain joins TRBV29-1 and TRBJ2-7, with 8 bases that match TRBD2. The germline V gene encodes CDR1 SQVTM and CDR2 ANQGSEA. J was trimmed by 1 base and V by 4 bases; bases with no gene match: 3. The CDR3 is made up of 13 amino acids.

J is TRBJ1-2 and V is TRBV5-5; 7 positions match TRBD1. The CDR3 is 12 residues long. Germline-derived CDR1 and CDR2 are SGHKS and YYEKEE (reference sequence). J gave up 14 bases and V 0 bases, and 7 bases lay outside the gene matches. The CDR3 reads CASSLVVQGQTF. CDR3 coding DNA: TGTGCCAGCAGCTTGGTGGTACAGGGGCAAACCTTC.

Only one count was recorded for this clone. The chain recombines TRBV23-1 with TRBJ2-5; 7 bases map to TRBD1. TRBV23-1 is flagged as an ORF with uncertain function. The CDR3 spans 14 residues. V trimming: 0 bases; J trimming: 5 bases; junction bases outside the gene matches: 3. CDR3: CASSQSGRGETQYF. The CDR3 DNA is TGCGCCAGCAGTCAATCGGGCAGGGGGGAGACCCAGTACTTC.

V is TRBV5-1 and J is TRBJ2-1; possible D gene TRBD1, 6 bases. Germline CDR1 is SGHRS and CDR2 is YFSETQ. Trimming stripped 4 bases from V and 8 bases from J, with 13 bases between. This CDR3 is built from 13 residues. The CDR3 region has the DNA TGCGCCAGCAGCATCACAGGGAACCATGAGCAGTTCTTC. Translating gives CASSITGNHEQFF.

The genes are TRBV7-2 and TRBJ1-1; D might be TRBD1 (5 bases). The CDR3 consists of 13 residues. The V gene's germline CDR1 is SGHTA and CDR2 FQGNSA. V shed 4 bases and J shed 7 bases, with 13 bases lying between them. CDR3 amino acids: CASSWQGYGEAFF. As DNA, the CDR3 is TGTGCCAGCAGCTGGCAGGGATACGGTGAAGCTTTCTTT.

This sequence joins TRBV30 and TRBJ2-3; weak D call: TRBD2 (7 bases). Trimming stripped 4 bases from V and 2 bases from J, with 16 bases between. CDR1 and CDR2 (germline): GTSNPN, SVGIG (reference sequence). The CDR3 spans 15 residues. CDR3 in amino acids: CAWNLGGAHTDTQYF. The CDR3 nucleotides read TGTGCCTGGAACTTAGGGGGGGCCCACACAGATACGCAGTATTTT.

About this clone itself: This same CDR3 is encoded by further DNA sequences in the sample. The V gene is TRBV19, the J gene TRBJ2-1; 12 bases are shared with TRBD2. The J segment lost 9 bases and the V segment lost 2 bases, leaving 5 bases of the junction unmatched. Germline lookup yields CDR1 LNHDA and CDR2 SQIVND (reference sequence). This CDR3 has 15 amino acids. The CDR3 here is CASSIRLAGEGEQFF. The CDR3 DNA sequence: TGTGCCAGTAGTATAAGACTAGCGGGGGAGGGTGAGCAGTTCTTC.

Comments on this clone: An end of the junction differs from the germline gene, which may be a read error. The chain has TRBV7-7 and TRBJ2-7; TRBD1 matches 11 bases. This CDR3 has 18 amino acids. The V gene's germline CDR1 is SSHAT and CDR2 FNYEAQ (reference sequence). The CDR3 sequence is CASSLPGTGGPHSYEQYF. As DNA, the CDR3 is TGTGCTAGCAGCCTACCTGGGACAGGGGGGCCCCACTCCTACGAGCAGTACTTC. The full variable domain, in which reference TRBV7-7 and TRBJ2-7 provide the parts outside the CDR3, is GAGVSQSPRYKVTKRGQDVTLRCDPISSHATLYWYQQALGQGPEFLTYFNYEAQPDKSGLPSDRFSAERPEGSISTLTIQRTEQRDSAMYRCASSLPGTGGPHSYEQYFGPGTRLTVT.

With regard to this clone: Being one base from a much bigger clone, this may be a read error. This rearrangement joins TRBV27 to TRBJ2-3, with D maybe TRBD2 (7 bases). Germline V gene sequence: CDR1 MNHEY, CDR2 SMNVEV (reference sequence). V lost 6 bases, J lost 0 bases, and 10 bases lay in between. The CDR3 sequence is 14 residues long. CDR3 DNA sequence: TGTGCCAGCAGCCGGGGGGCTAGCACAGATACGCAGTATTTT. This codes for CASSRGASTDTQYF.

The chain recombines TRBV18 with TRBJ2-5, with a weak D call TRBD1 (6 bases). V was clipped by 4 bases and J by 2 bases, with 14 bases between them. Germline lookup yields CDR1 KGHSH and CDR2 LQKENI. This CDR3 has 15 residues. CDR3 sequence reads: CASSRSTGQQETQYF. The CDR3 DNA is TGTGCCAGCTCACGGTCGACAGGACAACAAGAGACCCAGTACTTC.

In its sample, this clone was seen once. The chain combines TRBV27 with TRBJ1-2; D may be TRBD1 (5 bases). The CDR3 has 13 residues. Germline V gene lookup returns CDR1 MNHEY and CDR2 SMNVEV (reference sequence). The germline V and J ends were trimmed by 5 bases and 7 bases, with 14 bases remaining between them. The CDR3 spells CASSRGFVGGYTF. The DNA of the CDR3 is TGTGCCAGCAGTAGGGGATTTGTTGGTGGCTACACCTTC.

The V gene is TRBV18, the J gene TRBJ1-2, with 7 nucleotides matching TRBD1. This CDR3 is built from 17 residues. V lost 2 bases to trimming and J lost 6 bases; unmatched junction nucleotides: 15. In germline, CDR1 is KGHSH, CDR2 LQKENI. The CDR3 here is CASSPFTTPGGFNGYTF. CDR3 DNA: TGTGCCAGCTCACCATTCACTACGCCAGGGGGTTTCAATGGCTACACCTTC.

The rearrangement uses TRBV28 and TRBJ2-1; 7 nucleotides align to TRBD1. The CDR3 runs 14 residues. The trim removed 5 bases at V and 6 bases at J, leaving 7 bases unmatched. Germline CDR1 is MDHEN and CDR2 is SYDVKM. In nucleotides, the CDR3 is TGTGCCAGCAGTCTTCTGGGACAGATCAATGAGCAGTTCTTC. Protein: CASSLLGQINEQFF.

The chain joins TRBV10-1 to TRBJ1-2; D gene uncertain. Germline CDR1 WNHNN, CDR2 SYGVQD (reference sequence). V dropped 6 bases and J dropped 6 bases, with 20 bases sitting between them. CDR3 length equals 15 residues. CDR3 in amino acids: CASSPPDTRFDGYTF. The CDR3 DNA follows: TGCGCCAGCAGCCCACCTGACACCCGTTTTGATGGCTACACCTTC.